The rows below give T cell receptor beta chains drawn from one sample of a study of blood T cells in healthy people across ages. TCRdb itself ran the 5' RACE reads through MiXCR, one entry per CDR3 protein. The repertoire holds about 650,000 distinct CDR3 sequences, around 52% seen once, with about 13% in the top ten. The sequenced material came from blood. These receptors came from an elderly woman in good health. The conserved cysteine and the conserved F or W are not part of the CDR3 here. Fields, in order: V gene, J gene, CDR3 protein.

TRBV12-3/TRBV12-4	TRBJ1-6	ASSLRGGGYNSPLH
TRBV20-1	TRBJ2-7	SASEEGGYEQY
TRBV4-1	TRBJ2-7	ASSQWTGEPEQY
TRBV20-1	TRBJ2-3	SARAAEFTDTQY
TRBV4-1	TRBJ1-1	ASSQPPGQGWFTEAF
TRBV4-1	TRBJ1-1	ASSPGARTGNTEAF
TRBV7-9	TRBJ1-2	ASSTDGSYGYT
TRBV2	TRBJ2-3	ASSELQRTDTQY
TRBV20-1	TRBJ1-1	SARDGPSNTEAF
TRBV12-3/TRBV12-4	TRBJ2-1	ASQRGGSYNEQF
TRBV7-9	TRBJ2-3	ASSLLVGIDTQY
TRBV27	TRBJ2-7	ASSLDPLDEQY
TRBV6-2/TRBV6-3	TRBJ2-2	ASSPPAPELF
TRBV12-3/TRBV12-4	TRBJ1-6	ASTSGGANNSPLH
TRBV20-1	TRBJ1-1	SARDRYARQYNTEAF
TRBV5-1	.	ASSSFTGTDQREQY
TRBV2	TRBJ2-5	ASSEGTLYQETQY
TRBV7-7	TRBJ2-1	ASSVGRGSNEQF
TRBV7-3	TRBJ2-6	ASTPRATNPAGANVLT